Following are 11 T cell receptor beta chains from one sample sequenced in a study of CD8+ T cells in alopecia areata (dated by TCRdb to the late 2010s). What this sample's treatment or condition label stands for: oral pan-JAK inhibitor, 5-10 mg twice daily. To prepare the library, the immunoSEQ multiplex PCR assay was applied. To provide template for TCR sequencing, every sample had RNA extracted and reverse transcribed into cDNA. TCRdb mirrors the immuneACCESS table, restricted to in-frame sequences. Some clones are absent from its copies; in checked studies, under half trace to an unresolved V gene, and the reason for the others is unknown. The sample includes approximately 200,000 clones, with 40% to 45% observed a single time. 2% to 3% of the sample goes to the ten largest clones. The sequencing here drew on CD4+ T cells sorted from blood, taken around week 36, from a patient treated with tofacitinib. These receptors were obtained from a human donor with alopecia areata.

This clone was seen just once. The chain links TRBV5-6 to TRBJ2-1; D is ambiguous. Germline V gene lookup returns CDR1 SGHDT and CDR2 YYEEEE. The V gene lost 2 bases and the J gene lost 1 base, with 10 bases spanning the gap. CDR3 length equals 15 residues. As DNA, the CDR3 is TGTGCCAGCAGCTTAACTACTTCATCCTACAATGAGCAGTTCTTC. It is translated as CASSLTTSSYNEQFF. Filled out from reference TRBV5-6 and TRBJ2-1, the complete variable domain reads DAGVTQSPTHLIKTRGQQVTLRCSPKSGHDTVSWYQQALGQGPQFIFQYYEEEERQRGNFPDRFSGHQFPNYSSELNVNALLLGDSALYLCASSLTTSSYNEQFFGPGTRLTVL.

The chain is built from TRBV2 and TRBJ2-5, with TRBD2 matching over 8 bases. Germline loops: CDR1 SNHLY, CDR2 FYNNEI. With 7 bases clipped from V and 1 base from J, the junction kept 11 bases outside the gene matches. The CDR3 is 16 residues long. The CDR3 here is CASTPPGGRSQETQYF. CDR3 nucleotides: TGTGCCAGCACGCCCCCGGGGGGGAGGTCCCAAGAGACCCAGTACTTC.

The table lists this clone with a few counts. This chain joins TRBV29-1 and TRBJ2-7; either TRBD1 or TRBD2 may supply D (5 bases each). V lost 4 bases, J lost 2 bases, and 18 bases lay in between. This CDR3 has 15 amino acids. Germline V gives CDR1 SQVTM, CDR2 ANQGSEA. This CDR3 reads CSVVVLTEGPYEQYF. For the CDR3, the DNA is TGCAGCGTTGTAGTCTTGACAGAGGGGCCCTACGAGCAGTACTTC.

V usage is TRBV4-3 and J usage is TRBJ1-1; D is uncertain. V lost 1 base and J 1 base, leaving 13 bases between the germline ends. The CDR3 covers 16 residues. The germline V gene encodes CDR1 LGHNA and CDR2 YSLEER. CDR3 bases: TGCGCCAGCAGCCAAGTGTTAGGGTCAGAGAACACTGAAGCTTTCTTT. It yields the protein CASSQVLGSENTEAFF.

This chain links TRBV29-1 with TRBJ2-5, with 9 positions matching TRBD1. The DNA end is more similar to TRBJ2-7, so the J call may be wrong. Germline-derived CDR1 and CDR2 are SQVTM and ANQGSEA. This CDR3 has 14 amino acids. The CDR3 is CSVEDPGQGHEQYF. The CDR3 DNA sequence: TGCAGCGTTGAAGATCCGGGACAGGGCCACGAGCAGTACTTC.

The chain carries TRBV4-2 and TRBJ2-3; the D is unclear. Germline values: CDR1 LGHNA, CDR2 YNFKEQ. CDR3 length: 11 residues. V was clipped by 1 base and J by 8 bases, with 4 bases between them. The CDR3 DNA sequence: TGTGCCAGCAGCCAAGGCGGTACGCAGTATTTT. Residues: CASSQGGTQYF.

The chain combines TRBV27 with TRBJ2-5; D gene ambiguous. Looked up from germline, CDR1 is MNHEY and CDR2 is SMNVEV (reference sequence). The CDR3 is 12 residues long. Trimming took 5 bases from V and 5 from J, leaving 9 bases between them. The CDR3 loop is CASSVAGETQYF. The CDR3 nucleotides read TGTGCCAGCAGTGTGGCTGGGGAGACCCAGTACTTC.

This clone was seen only once. The rearrangement links TRBV5-6 to TRBJ2-5; tentative D call: TRBD1 (5 bases). The CDR3 covers 14 residues. Trimming removed 0 bases at V and 7 bases at J, with 13 bases between. Germline V gene sequence: CDR1 SGHDT, CDR2 YYEEEE. CDR3 DNA sequence: TGTGCCAGCAGCTTGGGGCAGGGCCAGAGGACCCAGTACTTC. Its protein is CASSLGQGQRTQYF. Together with reference TRBV5-6 and TRBJ2-5, the CDR3 gives the full variable domain: DAGVTQSPTHLIKTRGQQVTLRCSPKSGHDTVSWYQQALGQGPQFIFQYYEEEERQRGNFPDRFSGHQFPNYSSELNVNALLLGDSALYLCASSLGQGQRTQYFGPGTRLLVL.

This clone has more than one count but fewer than ten. V usage is TRBV28 and J usage is TRBJ1-2, with D uncertain. Germline V CDR1 and CDR2: MDHEN, SYDVKM. The CDR3 loop spans 15 amino acids. V was clipped by 7 bases and J by 0 bases, with 15 bases between them. The DNA of the CDR3 is TGTGCCAGCACTACTAGTCCCCGGGCTAACTATGGCTACACCTTC. Protein: CASTTSPRANYGYTF.

The V call is TRBV2, the J call TRBJ2-3; TRBD2 agrees at 8 bases. The CDR3 is made up of 15 amino acids. The junction had 12 bases not matched to a gene; V was cut back by 7 bases and J by 6 bases. Germline loops: CDR1 SNHLY, CDR2 FYNNEI. CDR3 protein: CASTSGGQGSDTQYF. DNA of the CDR3: TGTGCCAGCACTTCGGGAGGGCAGGGGTCCGATACGCAGTATTTT.

This clone was picked up a small number of times. J is TRBJ2-7 and V is TRBV7-2, with TRBD1 matching 7 bases. Trimming cost V 5 bases and J 6 bases; bases outside gene matches: 7. Germline loops: CDR1 SGHTA, CDR2 FQGNSA. This CDR3 has 13 residues. The CDR3 loop reads CASSATYRGEQYF. For the CDR3, the DNA is TGTGCCAGCAGCGCTACCTACAGGGGCGAGCAGTACTTC.